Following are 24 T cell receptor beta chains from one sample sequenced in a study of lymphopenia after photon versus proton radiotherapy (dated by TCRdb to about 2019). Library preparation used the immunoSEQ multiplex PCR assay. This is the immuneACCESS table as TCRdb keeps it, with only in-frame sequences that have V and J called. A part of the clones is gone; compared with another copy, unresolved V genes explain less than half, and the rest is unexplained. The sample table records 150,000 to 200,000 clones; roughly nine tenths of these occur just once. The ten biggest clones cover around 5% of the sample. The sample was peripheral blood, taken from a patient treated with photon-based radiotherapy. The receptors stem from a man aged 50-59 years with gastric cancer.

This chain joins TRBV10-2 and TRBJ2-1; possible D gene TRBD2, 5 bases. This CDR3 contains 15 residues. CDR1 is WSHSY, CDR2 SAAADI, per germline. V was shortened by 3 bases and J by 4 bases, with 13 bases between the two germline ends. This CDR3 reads CASSEIGERYNEQFF. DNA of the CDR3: TGCGCCAGCAGTGAAATAGGCGAGCGGTACAATGAGCAGTTCTTC.

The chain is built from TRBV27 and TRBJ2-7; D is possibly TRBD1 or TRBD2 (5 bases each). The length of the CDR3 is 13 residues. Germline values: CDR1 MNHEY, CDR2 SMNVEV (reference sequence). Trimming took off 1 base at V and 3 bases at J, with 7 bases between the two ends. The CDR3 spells CASSLYGGYEQYF. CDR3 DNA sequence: TGTGCCAGCAGTTTATATGGGGGCTACGAGCAGTACTTC.

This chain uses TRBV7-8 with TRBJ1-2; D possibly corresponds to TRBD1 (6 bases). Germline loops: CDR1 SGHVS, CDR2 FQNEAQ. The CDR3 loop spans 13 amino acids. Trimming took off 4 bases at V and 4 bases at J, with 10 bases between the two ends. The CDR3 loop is CASSSRTAYGYTF. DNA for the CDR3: TGTGCCAGCAGCTCTAGGACAGCCTATGGCTACACCTTC.

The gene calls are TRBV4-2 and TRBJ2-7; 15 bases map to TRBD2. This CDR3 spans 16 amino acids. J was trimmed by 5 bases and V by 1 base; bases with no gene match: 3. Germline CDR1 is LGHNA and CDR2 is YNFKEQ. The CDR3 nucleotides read TGTGCCAGCAGCCAAGCTGGACTAGCGGGAGGGCACGAGCAGTACTTC. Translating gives CASSQAGLAGGHEQYF.

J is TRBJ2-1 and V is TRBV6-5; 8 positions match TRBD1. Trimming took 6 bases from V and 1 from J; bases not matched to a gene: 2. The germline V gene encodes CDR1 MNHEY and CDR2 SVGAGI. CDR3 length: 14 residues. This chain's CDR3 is CASSTGGSYNEQFF. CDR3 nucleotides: TGTGCCAGCAGCACAGGGGGATCCTACAATGAGCAGTTCTTC.

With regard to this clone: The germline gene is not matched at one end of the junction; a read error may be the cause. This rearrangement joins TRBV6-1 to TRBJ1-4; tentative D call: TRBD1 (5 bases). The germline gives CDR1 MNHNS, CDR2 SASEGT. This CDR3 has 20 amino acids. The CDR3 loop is CASSEGRRQPLGSIAEKLFF. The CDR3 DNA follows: TGTGCCAGCAGCGAAGGACGAAGACAGCCCCTGGGAAGTATTGCTGAAAAACTGTTTTTT.

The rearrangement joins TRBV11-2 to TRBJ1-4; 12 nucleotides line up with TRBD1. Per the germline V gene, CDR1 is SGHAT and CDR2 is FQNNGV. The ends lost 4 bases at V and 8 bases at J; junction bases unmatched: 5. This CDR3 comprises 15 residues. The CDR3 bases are TGTGCCAGCAGCTCAAGGGGGACAGGGGGCGAAAAACTGTTTTTT. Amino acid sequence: CASSSRGTGGEKLFF.

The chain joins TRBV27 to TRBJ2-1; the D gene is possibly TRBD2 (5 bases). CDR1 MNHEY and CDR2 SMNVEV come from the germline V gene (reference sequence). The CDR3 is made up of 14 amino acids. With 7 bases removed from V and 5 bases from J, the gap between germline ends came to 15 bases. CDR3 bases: TGTGCCAGCAAATGGACCAGCGGAGACAATGAGCAGTTCTTC. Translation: CASKWTSGDNEQFF.

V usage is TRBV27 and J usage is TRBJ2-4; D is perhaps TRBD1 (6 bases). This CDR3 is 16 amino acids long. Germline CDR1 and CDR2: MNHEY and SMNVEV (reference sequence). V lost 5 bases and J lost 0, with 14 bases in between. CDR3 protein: CASSPRQALAKNIQYF. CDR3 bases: TGTGCCAGCAGTCCCCGACAGGCTCTAGCCAAAAACATTCAGTACTTC.

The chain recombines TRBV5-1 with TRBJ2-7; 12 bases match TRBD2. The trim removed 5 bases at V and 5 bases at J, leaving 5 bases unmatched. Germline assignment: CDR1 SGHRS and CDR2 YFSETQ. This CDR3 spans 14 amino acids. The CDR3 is CASRTSGRVDEQYF. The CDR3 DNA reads TGCGCCAGCAGGACTAGCGGGAGAGTCGACGAGCAGTACTTC. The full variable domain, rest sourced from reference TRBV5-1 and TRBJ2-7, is KAGVTQTPRYLIKTRGQQVTLSCSPISGHRSVSWYQQTPGQGLQFLFEYFSETQRNKGNFPGRFSGRQFSNSRSEMNVSTLELGDSALYLCASRTSGRVDEQYFGPGTRLTVT.

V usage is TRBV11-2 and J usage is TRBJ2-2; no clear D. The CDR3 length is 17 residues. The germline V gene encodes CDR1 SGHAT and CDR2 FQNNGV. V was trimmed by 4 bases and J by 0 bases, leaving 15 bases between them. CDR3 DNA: TGTGCCAGCAGCTACCCCCTTCGGGCTGCGAACACCGGGGAGCTGTTTTTT. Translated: CASSYPLRAANTGELFF.

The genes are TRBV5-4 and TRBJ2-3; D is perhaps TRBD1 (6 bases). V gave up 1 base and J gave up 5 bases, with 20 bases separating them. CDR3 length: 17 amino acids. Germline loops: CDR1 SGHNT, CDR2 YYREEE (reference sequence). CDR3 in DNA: TGTGCCAGCAGCTTGCCCTACGGACAGAGCAGGGAAGATACGCAGTATTTT. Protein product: CASSLPYGQSREDTQYF.

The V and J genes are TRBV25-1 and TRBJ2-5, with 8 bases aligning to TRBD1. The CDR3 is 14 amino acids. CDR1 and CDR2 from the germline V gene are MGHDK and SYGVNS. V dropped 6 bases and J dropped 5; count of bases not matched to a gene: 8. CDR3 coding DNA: TGTGCCAGCAGCACTTGGACAGGGAGTGAGACCCAGTACTTC. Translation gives CASSTWTGSETQYF.

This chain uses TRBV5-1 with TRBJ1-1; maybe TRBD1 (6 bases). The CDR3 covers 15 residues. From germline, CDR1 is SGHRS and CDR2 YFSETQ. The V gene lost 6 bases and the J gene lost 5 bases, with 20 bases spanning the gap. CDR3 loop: CASKLYSGARTEAFF. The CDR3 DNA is TGCGCCAGCAAACTCTATTCGGGGGCGAGGACTGAAGCTTTCTTT.

The CDR3 loop reads CASSFAGPLTSEAFF. CDR3 bases: TGCGCCAGCAGCTTCGCAGGGCCTCTTACCTCTGAAGCTTTCTTT. V is TRBV5-1 and J is TRBJ1-1; D might be TRBD1 (5 bases). The V gene lost 2 bases and the J gene lost 6 bases, with 17 bases spanning the gap. The CDR3 loop spans 15 amino acids. Germline lookup yields CDR1 SGHRS and CDR2 YFSETQ.

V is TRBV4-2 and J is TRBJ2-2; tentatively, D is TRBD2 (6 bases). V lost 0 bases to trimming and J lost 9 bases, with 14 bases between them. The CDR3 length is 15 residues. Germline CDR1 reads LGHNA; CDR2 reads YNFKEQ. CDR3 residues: CASSQDPRRDRELFF. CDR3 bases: TGTGCCAGCAGCCAAGACCCGAGGAGGGACCGGGAGCTGTTTTTT.

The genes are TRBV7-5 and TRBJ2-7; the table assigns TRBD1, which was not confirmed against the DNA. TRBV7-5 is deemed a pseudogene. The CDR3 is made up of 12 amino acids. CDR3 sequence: CVKYRVGYEQYF. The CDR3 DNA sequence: TGTGTCAAATACAGGGTGGGGTACGAGCAGTACTTC.

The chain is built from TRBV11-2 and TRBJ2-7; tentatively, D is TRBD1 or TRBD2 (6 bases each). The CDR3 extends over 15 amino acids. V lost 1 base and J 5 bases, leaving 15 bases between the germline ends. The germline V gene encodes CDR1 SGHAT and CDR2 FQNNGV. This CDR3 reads CASSLAPARGDEQYF. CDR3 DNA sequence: TGTGCCAGCAGCTTAGCCCCCGCAAGGGGGGACGAGCAGTACTTC.

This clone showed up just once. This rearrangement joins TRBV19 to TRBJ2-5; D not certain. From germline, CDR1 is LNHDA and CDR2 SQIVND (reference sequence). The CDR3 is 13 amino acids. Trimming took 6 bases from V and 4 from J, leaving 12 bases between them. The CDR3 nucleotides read TGTGCCAGTAGCCGGTCCATTCGAGAGACCCAGTACTTC. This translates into CASSRSIRETQYF.

CDR3 coding DNA: TGTGCCAGCAGTGAATATAACGCGGACGAGCAGTACTTC. This codes for CASSEYNADEQYF. The rearrangement joins TRBV25-1 to TRBJ2-7, with D unclear. The V gene lost 0 bases and the J gene lost 5 bases, with 8 bases spanning the gap. The CDR3 consists of 13 residues. Germline loops: CDR1 MGHDK, CDR2 SYGVNS.

CDR3 bases: TGTGCCAGCAGTTTCTCCAGGGCGGGCGGGGAGCTGTTTTTT. Its protein product is CASSFSRAGGELFF. The chain joins TRBV28 to TRBJ2-2; D is perhaps TRBD1 or TRBD2 (5 bases each). Trimming took 3 bases from V and 7 from J, leaving 12 bases between them. Germline loops: CDR1 MDHEN, CDR2 SYDVKM. The CDR3 loop spans 14 amino acids.

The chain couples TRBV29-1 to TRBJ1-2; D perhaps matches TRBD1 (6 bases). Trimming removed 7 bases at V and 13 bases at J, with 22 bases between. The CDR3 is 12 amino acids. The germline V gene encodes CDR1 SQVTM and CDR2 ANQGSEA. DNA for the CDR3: TGCAGCGCCGGTCATGGGGGGGCCTCTAGCACCTTC. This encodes CSAGHGGASSTF. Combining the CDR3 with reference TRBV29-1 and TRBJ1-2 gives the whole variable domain SAVISQKPSRDICQRGTSLTIQCQVDSQVTMMFWYRQQPGQSLTLIATANQGSEATYESGFVIDKFPISRPNLTFSTLTVSNMSPEDSSIYLCSAGHGGASSTFGSGTRLTVV.

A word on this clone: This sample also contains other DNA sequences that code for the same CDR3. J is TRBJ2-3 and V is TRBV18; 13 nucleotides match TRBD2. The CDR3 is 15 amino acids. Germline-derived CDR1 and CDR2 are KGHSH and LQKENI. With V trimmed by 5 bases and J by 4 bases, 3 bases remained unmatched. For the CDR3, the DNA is TGTGCCAGCTCAAGACTAGCGGGAGGTGCAGATACGCAGTATTTT. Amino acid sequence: CASSRLAGGADTQYF.

CDR3 DNA sequence: TGTGCCAGCAGTTACAGTTGGCAGGGCTACGAGCAGTACTTC. It specifies CASSYSWQGYEQYF. V usage is TRBV6-5 and J usage is TRBJ2-7; D may be TRBD1 (5 bases). The germline CDR1 and CDR2 sequences are MNHEY and SVGAGI. Trimming took off 2 bases at V and 3 bases at J, with 11 bases between the two ends. The CDR3 sequence is 14 residues long.